Sequencing of this TCR beta chain was carried out in a study of tumor and adjacent non-tumor tissue in lung cancer. Whole-study results and caveats: TCR diversity was significantly greater in tumor than normal lung tissue. Tumor repertoires had a smaller top 100 clone share than normal lung.

Points on this clonotype: Its antigen remains unidentified. A much larger clone sits a single nucleotide away, making a read error possible. This CDR3 fails to terminate in the conserved phenylalanine or tryptophan, so it likely reflects a read error.

A modified ARM-PCR protocol with three rounds of nested PCR amplified TCRbeta. TCRdb ran MiXCR on the multiplex PCR reads and lists one entry per CDR3 protein. The sample consists of tens of thousands of distinct CDR3 sequences, over 65% of them appearing once. The template was RNA from unsorted bulk tissue. The normal lung tissue was taken more than 3 cm from the tumor edge. The CDR3 has 12 residues. Germline V gives CDR1 ENHRY, CDR2 SYGVKD. This chain uses TRBV10-3 with TRBJ2-3; 9 bases are a match to TRBD2. This sequence was found in a man between 65 and 79 years old with non-small cell lung cancer. The specimen sequenced was distant non-tumor lung tissue. The CDR3 DNA sequence: TGTGCCGCCGGGACTAGCAAAGATACGCAGTATCTT. Translation: CAAGTSKDTQYL.